This TCR beta chain was sequenced during a study of beta chain features in type 1 diabetes. General study results and limits: Because the template was cDNA, high-expressing cells might be over-represented. Fewer insertions but more deletions were seen at VDJ junctions in type 1 diabetes patients. Across all four CD4+ subsets, people with type 1 diabetes showed modestly shorter TCRB CDR3s.

Expressed TCRB transcripts were sequenced because the entire RNA isolate underwent reverse transcription. Sequencing used immunoSEQ multiplex PCR; TCRdb keeps in-frame clones, though not all of them. In the table there are 350,000 to 450,000 clones, approximately 15% of which are singletons. This clone occurred a few times. Its cognate antigen is unknown. Germline-derived CDR1 and CDR2 are SQVTM and ANQGSEA. Trimming took 4 bases from V and 2 from J, leaving 6 bases between them. CDR3 length: 13 residues. A single heparinised draw of roughly 100 mL on average was taken per donor. This TCR came from a man aged 25 to 40 in good health. The sequencing sample was made of naive CD4+ T cells from blood. This rearrangement joins TRBV29-1 to TRBJ2-6; a possible D gene is TRBD1 (5 bases). CDR3: CSVAQAGANVLTF. Written as DNA, the CDR3 is TGCAGCGTTGCACAGGCTGGGGCCAACGTCCTGACTTTC. The complete variable domain, with remaining parts taken from reference TRBV29-1 and TRBJ2-6, reads SAVISQKPSRDICQRGTSLTIQCQVDSQVTMMFWYRQQPGQSLTLIATANQGSEATYESGFVIDKFPISRPNLTFSTLTVSNMSPEDSSIYLCSVAQAGANVLTFGAGSRLTVL.